The next 32 T cell receptor beta chains were all read from a single sample in a study of shared clonotypes between healthy human individuals. Naive-designated CD8 cells lacked CD45RO, were positively enriched for CCR7, and omitted terminally differentiated effector memory CD45RA+ cells. Profiling relied on immunoSEQ multiplex PCR, and the TCRdb table lists in-frame clones only, not all of them. The sample includes a few million clones, over 85% of them seen just once. Sample: naive CD8+ T cells from PBMCs. Receptor source: a young man in good health. Some clones in this sample may be carry-over from other donors' samples.

The chain links TRBV7-3 to TRBJ2-7, with D perhaps TRBD1 (6 bases). V lost 5 bases and J lost 6, with 17 bases in between. Germline lookup yields CDR1 SGHTA and CDR2 FQGTGA. The CDR3 consists of 14 residues. In DNA form, the CDR3 reads TGTGCCAGCAGCCGAGAGGCGGAAGGGGGCGAGCAGTACTTC. Translating gives CASSREAEGGEQYF.

The chain uses TRBV9 and TRBJ2-1, with D possibly matching TRBD1 (6 bases). The ends were cut back, 3 bases at V and 5 bases at J, with 18 bases in the middle. This CDR3 is 16 amino acids long. The germline CDR1 and CDR2 sequences are SGDLS and YYNGEE. This CDR3 is CASSGNRVQPNNEQFF. The CDR3 DNA reads as TGTGCCAGCAGCGGAAACAGGGTTCAGCCAAACAATGAGCAGTTCTTC. Complete variable domain (other parts from reference TRBV9 and TRBJ2-1): DSGVTQTPKHLITATGQRVTLRCSPRSGDLSVYWYQQSLDQGLQFLIQYYNGEERAKGNILERFSAQQFPDLHSELNLSSLELGDSALYFCASSGNRVQPNNEQFFGPGTRLTVL.

This rearrangement joins TRBV28 to TRBJ1-4; a possible D gene is TRBD1 (6 bases). V was clipped by 1 base and J by 8 bases, with 14 bases between them. Germline V gene lookup returns CDR1 MDHEN and CDR2 SYDVKM. This CDR3 spans 15 amino acids. CDR3 region: CASSLFTGGGEKLFF. The CDR3, as DNA: TGTGCCAGCAGTTTATTTACAGGTGGGGGCGAAAAACTGTTTTTT.

The V call is TRBV29-1, the J call TRBJ2-7; D is perhaps TRBD1 (5 bases). The V end was cut by 4 bases, the J end by 0 bases, with 13 bases between. Germline assignment: CDR1 SQVTM and CDR2 ANQGSEA. The CDR3 spans 14 residues. The CDR3 DNA reads TGCAGCGTTGTCGGTCACGACAGCTCCTACGAGCAGTACTTC. This translates into CSVVGHDSSYEQYF.

This chain connects TRBV13 to TRBJ2-7; TRBD2 matches at 11 bases. The CDR3 spans 17 residues. With V trimmed by 4 bases and J by 4 bases, 12 bases remained unmatched. Germline CDR1 reads PRHDT; CDR2 reads FYEKMQ (reference sequence). CDR3 loop: CASSSRNPLAGVYEQYF. The CDR3 nucleotides read TGTGCCAGCAGCTCCAGGAACCCACTAGCGGGAGTATACGAGCAGTACTTC.

This clone was seen just once. The chain has TRBV7-9 and TRBJ2-7, with D perhaps TRBD1 (6 bases). The CDR3 runs to 15 residues. V dropped 4 bases and J dropped 4 bases, with 17 bases sitting between them. The germline gives CDR1 SEHNR, CDR2 FQNEAQ (reference sequence). The CDR3 DNA is TGTGCCAGCAGCTCCCCCCGGGACACGAGTTACGAGCAGTACTTC. It yields the protein CASSSPRDTSYEQYF.

The rearrangement links TRBV15 to TRBJ1-5; the D gene is possibly TRBD1 (5 bases). The V end was cut by 3 bases, the J end by 7 bases, with 16 bases between. Germline values: CDR1 LNHNV, CDR2 YYDKDF (reference sequence). The CDR3 length is 15 residues. For the CDR3, the DNA is TGTGCCACCAGCAGCCGCAGGGAAGGAGTCCAGCCCCAGCATTTT. Translated, it gives CATSSRREGVQPQHF.

The table lists this clone with a count of one. The V call is TRBV6-1, the J call TRBJ2-7; D uncertain. The ends were cut back, 2 bases at V and 2 bases at J, with 4 bases in the middle. This CDR3 is 12 amino acids long. Per the germline V gene, CDR1 is MNHNS and CDR2 is SASEGT. In nucleotides, the CDR3 is TGTGCCAGCAGTGAACCTGCCTACGAGCAGTACTTC. This gives the protein CASSEPAYEQYF.

The chain combines TRBV7-8 with TRBJ2-1; D is possibly TRBD2 (5 bases). Between the trimmed V and J ends, which lost 7 bases and 3 bases, there was a span of 25 bases. Germline lookup yields CDR1 SGHVS and CDR2 FQNEAQ. CDR3 length equals 18 residues. CDR3 DNA: TGTGCCAGCAACCAAATCCCCACCACAGCCAGCGGCTACAATGAGCAGTTCTTC. Translation gives CASNQIPTTASGYNEQFF.

The J gene is TRBJ2-7, the V gene TRBV28; tentatively, D is TRBD1 (6 bases). Trimming removed 6 bases from V and 5 bases from J, with 14 bases in between. Germline V gene lookup returns CDR1 MDHEN and CDR2 SYDVKM. This CDR3 is built from 13 residues. In DNA, the CDR3 is TGTGCCAGCAGACCCACAGGGTATAACGAGCAGTACTTC. As protein: CASRPTGYNEQYF.

The rearrangement uses TRBV11-2 and TRBJ2-1; D ambiguous. The CDR3 is 11 amino acids. Trimming removed 5 bases at V and 8 bases at J, with 7 bases between. CDR1 is SGHAT and CDR2 is FQNNGV in the germline V gene. CDR3 sequence (DNA): TGTGCCAGCAGCGTTGGCGATGAGCAGTTCTTC. Translation gives CASSVGDEQFF.

V and J are TRBV7-2 and TRBJ1-5; D is perhaps TRBD1 (5 bases). Germline values: CDR1 SGHTA, CDR2 FQGNSA. The CDR3 contains 17 residues. Trimming took 1 base from V and 6 from J, leaving 19 bases between them. CDR3 sequence: CASSLGRGRLEIQPQHF. The CDR3 nucleotides are TGTGCCAGCAGCTTAGGTAGGGGACGATTGGAGATTCAGCCCCAGCATTTT.

This rearrangement joins TRBV11-2 to TRBJ1-3; 7 bases agree with TRBD1. Germline CDR1 SGHAT, CDR2 FQNNGV. This CDR3 comprises 18 residues. After removal of 5 bases from V and 0 bases from J, the junction contained 13 bases not matched to a gene. CDR3 in amino acids: CASSPRRGGETSGNTIYF. DNA for the CDR3: TGTGCCAGCAGCCCTAGGCGAGGGGGCGAGACCTCTGGAAACACCATATATTTT. Using reference TRBV11-2 and TRBJ1-3 for the parts outside the CDR3, the full variable domain is EAGVAQSPRYKIIEKRQSVAFWCNPISGHATLYWYQQILGQGPKLLIQFQNNGVVDDSQLPKDRFSAERLKGVDSTLKIQPAKLEDSAVYLCASSPRRGGETSGNTIYFGEGSWLTVV.

V usage is TRBV19 and J usage is TRBJ1-2; D ambiguous. Trimming took off 2 bases at V and 5 bases at J, with 12 bases between the two ends. CDR1 is LNHDA and CDR2 is SQIVND in the germline V gene (reference sequence). The CDR3 covers 14 residues. The CDR3: CASSIKNGRYGYTF. Here the CDR3 DNA reads TGTGCCAGTAGTATAAAGAACGGGAGGTATGGCTACACCTTC.

The V and J genes are TRBV27 and TRBJ2-7, with a tentative D call TRBD2 (6 bases). CDR3 length: 15 residues. CDR1 is MNHEY and CDR2 is SMNVEV in the germline V gene (reference sequence). V lost 4 bases to trimming and J lost 4 bases, with 17 bases between them. The CDR3 here is CASSSNLASIYEQYF. CDR3 coding DNA: TGTGCCAGCAGTTCAAACCTAGCGAGTATTTACGAGCAGTACTTC.

The chain is built from TRBV4-3 and TRBJ1-1, with 7 positions matching TRBD1. Per germline, CDR1 LGHNA and CDR2 YSLEER. V gave up 1 base and J gave up 3 bases; unmatched junction bases: 5. The CDR3 has 15 amino acids. In nucleotides, the CDR3 is TGCGCCAGCAGCCAAGTACAGGGGCGGCACACTGAAGCTTTCTTT. The encoded protein is CASSQVQGRHTEAFF.

CDR3 nucleotide sequence: TGTGCCTGGAGCGTTACGGAGGTCCCGGAGCTGTTTTTT. The encoded protein is CAWSVTEVPELFF. The chain is built from TRBV30 and TRBJ2-2; possibly TRBD2 for D (5 bases). The CDR3 is 13 residues long. Germline values: CDR1 GTSNPN, CDR2 SVGIG (reference sequence). V lost 3 bases, J lost 10 bases, and 15 bases lay in between.

The genes are TRBV6-1 and TRBJ1-1; D gene unclear. The CDR3 spans 12 residues. Trimming left V 7 bases short and J 7 bases short, with 13 bases between. Germline assignment: CDR1 MNHNS and CDR2 SASEGT. The CDR3 region is CASILPQLEAFF. The CDR3 nucleotides read TGTGCCAGCATCCTACCACAGCTTGAAGCTTTCTTT.

The V call is TRBV11-2, the J call TRBJ2-7; D is possibly TRBD2 (6 bases). Germline CDR1 reads SGHAT; CDR2 reads FQNNGV. This CDR3 comprises 14 residues. V lost 5 bases and J 5 bases, leaving 16 bases between the germline ends. The CDR3 nucleotides are TGTGCCAGCAGCGCCCCGGGAGATTATGACGAGCAGTACTTC. Encoded protein: CASSAPGDYDEQYF.

The chain joins TRBV27 to TRBJ2-7; 10 nucleotides agree with TRBD1. There are 15 residues in the CDR3. Per the germline V gene, CDR1 is MNHEY and CDR2 is SMNVEV (reference sequence). With V trimmed by 5 bases and J by 4 bases, 8 bases remained unmatched. CDR3: CASSPKTGGGYEQYF. The CDR3 DNA is TGTGCCAGCAGTCCAAAGACAGGGGGCGGGTACGAGCAGTACTTC.

The chain couples TRBV2 to TRBJ1-1, with no clear D. The CDR3 is 14 amino acids. CDR1 SNHLY and CDR2 FYNNEI come from the germline V gene. The ends were cut back, 0 bases at V and 1 base at J, with 6 bases in the middle. The CDR3 region is CASSEAAGNTEAFF. CDR3 DNA sequence: TGTGCCAGCAGTGAAGCCGCCGGGAACACTGAAGCTTTCTTT.

The rearrangement joins TRBV9 to TRBJ1-2; D unresolved. CDR3 length: 12 amino acids. Germline V CDR1 and CDR2: SGDLS, YYNGEE. V shed 7 bases and J shed 3 bases, with 10 bases lying between them. CDR3 in amino acids: CASSGGDYGYTF. CDR3 DNA: TGTGCCAGCTCCGGCGGGGACTATGGCTACACCTTC.

V usage is TRBV28 and J usage is TRBJ2-5; no reliable D call. The CDR3 runs to 13 residues. Germline loops: CDR1 MDHEN, CDR2 SYDVKM. Between the trimmed V and J ends, which lost 1 base and 5 bases, there was a span of 8 bases. This chain's CDR3 is CASSLSLWETQYF. CDR3 coding DNA: TGTGCCAGCAGTTTATCCCTGTGGGAGACCCAGTACTTC.

The rearrangement links TRBV28 to TRBJ2-7; tentative D call: TRBD2 (5 bases). The CDR3 loop spans 14 amino acids. CDR1 and CDR2 (germline): MDHEN, SYDVKM. Deletions cut 5 bases from V and 5 bases from J, with 16 bases between. CDR3 DNA sequence: TGTGCCAGCAGTCCCGACTCCAGCGGCCACGAGCAGTACTTC. Translating gives CASSPDSSGHEQYF.

The sample holds one count of this clone. Within the sample, other DNA sequences also encode this same CDR3. The genes are TRBV19 and TRBJ2-1; D gene unclear. Trimming removed 3 bases from V and 6 bases from J, with 6 bases in between. The CDR3 sequence is 12 residues long. Germline V gene data show CDR1 as LNHDA and CDR2 as SQIVND (reference sequence). The CDR3 region is CASSIRTNEQFF. CDR3 bases: TGTGCCAGTAGTATCCGTACCAATGAGCAGTTCTTC.

This chain connects TRBV7-9 to TRBJ2-7, with 7 bases that match TRBD1. The germline V gene encodes CDR1 SEHNR and CDR2 FQNEAQ (reference sequence). V was pared by 6 bases and J by 3 bases, with 5 bases of the junction left unmatched. There are 13 residues in the CDR3. In DNA form, the CDR3 reads TGTGCCAGCAGAAAGGGACAGAACTACGAGCAGTACTTC. Encoded protein: CASRKGQNYEQYF.

This clone was recorded only once. This chain connects TRBV7-9 to TRBJ2-7; D uncertain. The CDR3 has 15 amino acids. Germline CDR1 and CDR2: SEHNR and FQNEAQ (reference sequence). V was pared by 1 base and J by 0 bases, with 10 bases between. The CDR3 loop is CASSLVSASSYEQYF. In DNA form, the CDR3 reads TGTGCCAGCAGCTTAGTGAGTGCCAGCTCCTACGAGCAGTACTTC.

The rearrangement links TRBV7-6 to TRBJ2-2, with TRBD1 as a possible D gene (6 bases). Trimming shortened V by 5 bases and J by 4 bases, and 20 bases separated the two germline ends. The CDR3 has 17 residues. CDR1 and CDR2 from the germline V gene are SGHVS and FNYEAQ. CDR3 loop: CASSLFGQWKGTGELFF. The CDR3 region has the DNA TGTGCCAGCAGCCTATTCGGACAGTGGAAAGGCACCGGGGAGCTGTTTTTT.

Concerning this clone: A much bigger clone sits one base away, suggesting this may be a read error. The sample carries other DNA sequences with the same CDR3. The chain links TRBV19 to TRBJ1-5; D remains unclear. Germline V lookup: CDR1 LNHDA, CDR2 SQIVND (reference sequence). V lost 3 bases, J lost 0 bases, and 6 bases lay in between. The CDR3 runs to 14 residues. The CDR3 DNA reads TGTGCCAGTAGTATCCGAGATAGCAATCAGCCCCAGCATTTT. It translates to CASSIRDSNQPQHF. Full variable domain (outside the CDR3, taken from reference TRBV19 and TRBJ1-5): DGGITQSPKYLFRKEGQNVTLSCEQNLNHDAMYWYRQDPGQGLRLIYYSQIVNDFQKGDIAEGYSVSREKKESFPLTVTSAQKNPTAFYLCASSIRDSNQPQHFGDGTRLSIL.

The rearrangement joins TRBV7-9 to TRBJ2-1, with D hard to call. This CDR3 has 16 amino acids. Trimming left V 4 bases short and J 0 bases short, with 13 bases between. Germline assignment: CDR1 SEHNR and CDR2 FQNEAQ (reference sequence). The CDR3 reads CASSSKTGGSYNEQFF. CDR3 nucleotides: TGTGCCAGCAGCTCCAAGACGGGCGGCTCCTACAATGAGCAGTTCTTC.

The sample holds one count of this clone. V is TRBV7-9 and J is TRBJ1-2, with a tentative D call TRBD1 (5 bases). The length of the CDR3 is 11 residues. Looked up from germline, CDR1 is SEHNR and CDR2 is FQNEAQ (reference sequence). Deletions cut 4 bases from V and 8 bases from J, with 8 bases between. CDR3 bases: TGTGCCAGCAGCTGGGGACCGGGCTACACCTTC. The encoded protein is CASSWGPGYTF.

The J gene is TRBJ2-7, the V gene TRBV29-1; D perhaps matches TRBD1 (5 bases). The CDR3 covers 14 residues. V lost 2 bases, J lost 2 bases, and 13 bases lay in between. Germline V gene lookup returns CDR1 SQVTM and CDR2 ANQGSEA. The CDR3: CSVENGASPYEQYF. The CDR3, as DNA: TGCAGCGTTGAAAATGGGGCCAGTCCCTACGAGCAGTACTTC.